These 5 T cell receptor beta chains originate from one sample sequenced in a study of T cells after yellow fever vaccination. One entry per CDR3 protein, called by TCRdb with MiXCR from the 5' RACE reads. The table shows some 500,000 distinct CDR3 sequences, with roughly 14% occurring only once. The specimen was PBMCs, collected on the day of the yellow fever booster vaccination. Receptors originate from a man between 25 and 39 years old who received the YFV17D yellow fever vaccine.

This clonotype came up many times. The V call is TRBV20-1, the J call TRBJ2-7; possible D gene TRBD2, 7 bases. The V end was cut by 3 bases, the J end by 2 bases, with 11 bases between. CDR3 length equals 13 residues. The V gene's germline CDR1 is DFQATT and CDR2 SNEGSKA (reference sequence). The CDR3 bases are TGCAGTGCTAGTAGGGGGAGGGCCTACGAGCAGTACTTC. It translates to CSASRGRAYEQYF.

In its sample, this clonotype was seen a few times. J is TRBJ2-1 and V is TRBV7-3; D is tentatively TRBD1 or TRBD2 (5 bases each). V shed 5 bases and J shed 7 bases, with 18 bases lying between them. Germline V lookup: CDR1 SGHTA, CDR2 FQGTGA. CDR3 length: 15 residues. CDR3 DNA sequence: TGTGCCAGCAGCCCAGGGACCGTCCAAGGGAATGAGCAGTTCTTC. As protein: CASSPGTVQGNEQFF.

This clonotype was observed many times. The chain links TRBV7-2 to TRBJ2-1; TRBD2 matches at 11 bases. Germline V lookup: CDR1 SGHTA, CDR2 FQGNSA. There are 14 residues in the CDR3. V shed 3 bases and J 5 bases; nucleotides not matched to a gene: 0. The CDR3 nucleotides are TGTGCCAGCAGCTTGACTAGCGGGAACAATGAGCAGTTCTTC. Amino acids: CASSLTSGNNEQFF.

The chain employs TRBV6-2 or TRBV6-3 and TRBJ1-4; D is possibly TRBD1 (5 bases). Trimming pared 4 bases from V and 7 bases from J, leaving 10 bases between. Germline lookup yields CDR1 MNHEY and CDR2 SVGEGT. The CDR3 contains 13 residues. The chain's CDR3 is CASSSGGGEKLFF. The CDR3 DNA sequence: TGTGCCAGCAGTTCCGGGGGAGGTGAAAAACTGTTTTTT.

The chain combines TRBV28 with TRBJ2-5; weak D call: TRBD2 (5 bases). The V gene lost 6 bases and the J gene lost 1 base, with 12 bases spanning the gap. The CDR3 contains 14 residues. Germline V gene lookup returns CDR1 MDHEN and CDR2 SYDVKM. CDR3 DNA: TGTGCCAGCAGACATGACTATCTCCAAGAGACCCAGTACTTC. Its protein is CASRHDYLQETQYF.